This TCR beta chain is from a study of identical twins. CDR3 length equals 12 residues. The germline V gene has CDR1 KGHSH and CDR2 LQKENI. V lost 8 bases, J lost 3 bases, and 9 bases lay in between. The donors were all healthy and Caucasian. This clonotype was detected ten times or more. Each CDR3 protein gets one entry after TCRdb re-called the 5' RACE reads with MiXCR. The table has more than 1.5 million distinct CDR3 sequences, more than 30% seen once; the top ten hold about 0.27%. The source material was cord blood. J is TRBJ2-3 and V is TRBV18; no clear D gene. The TCR comes from a newborn girl in good health. CDR3 bases: TGTGCCAGCAGCCCTGTGACAGATACGCAGTATTTT. This codes for CASSPVTDTQYF.